Here is one T cell receptor (beta chain) with its context. CDR1 SGHTA and CDR2 FQGNSA come from the germline V gene. The trim removed 5 bases at V and 5 bases at J, leaving 3 bases unmatched. This CDR3 spans 14 amino acids. This sample is part of a study of blood T cell repertoires in COVID-19. Overall study context: T cells, B-cell-depleted T cells, or PBMCs provided the cDNA or gDNA that served as material.

Measured with immunoSEQ multiplex PCR; TCRdb has only the in-frame clones, and not every one. The sample lists a few hundred thousand clones; about 87% were seen once. Participants were aged about 18 to 90 years, lived in roughly 25 US areas, and enrolled virtually. Sample: PBMCs or T cells enriched from blood (not recorded which). The rearrangement joins TRBV7-2 to TRBJ2-4; 10 bases are shared with TRBD1. The sequence derives from a woman aged 40 to 50 with acute COVID-19. CDR3 coding DNA: TGTGCCAGCAGCATAGACAGGGGGCAAAACATTCAGTACTTC. Translated: CASSIDRGQNIQYF.